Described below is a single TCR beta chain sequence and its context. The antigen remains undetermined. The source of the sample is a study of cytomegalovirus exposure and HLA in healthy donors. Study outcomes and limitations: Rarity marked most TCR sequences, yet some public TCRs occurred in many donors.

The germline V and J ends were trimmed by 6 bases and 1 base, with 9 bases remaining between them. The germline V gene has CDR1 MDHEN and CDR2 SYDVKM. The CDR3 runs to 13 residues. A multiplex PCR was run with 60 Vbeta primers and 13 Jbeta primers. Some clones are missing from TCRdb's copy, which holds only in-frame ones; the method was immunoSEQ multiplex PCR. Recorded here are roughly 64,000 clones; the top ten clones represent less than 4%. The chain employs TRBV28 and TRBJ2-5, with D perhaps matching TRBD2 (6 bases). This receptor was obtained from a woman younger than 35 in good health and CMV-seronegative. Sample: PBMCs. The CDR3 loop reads CASRLLAQETQYF. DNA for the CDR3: TGTGCCAGCAGGTTACTAGCCCAAGAGACCCAGTACTTC.